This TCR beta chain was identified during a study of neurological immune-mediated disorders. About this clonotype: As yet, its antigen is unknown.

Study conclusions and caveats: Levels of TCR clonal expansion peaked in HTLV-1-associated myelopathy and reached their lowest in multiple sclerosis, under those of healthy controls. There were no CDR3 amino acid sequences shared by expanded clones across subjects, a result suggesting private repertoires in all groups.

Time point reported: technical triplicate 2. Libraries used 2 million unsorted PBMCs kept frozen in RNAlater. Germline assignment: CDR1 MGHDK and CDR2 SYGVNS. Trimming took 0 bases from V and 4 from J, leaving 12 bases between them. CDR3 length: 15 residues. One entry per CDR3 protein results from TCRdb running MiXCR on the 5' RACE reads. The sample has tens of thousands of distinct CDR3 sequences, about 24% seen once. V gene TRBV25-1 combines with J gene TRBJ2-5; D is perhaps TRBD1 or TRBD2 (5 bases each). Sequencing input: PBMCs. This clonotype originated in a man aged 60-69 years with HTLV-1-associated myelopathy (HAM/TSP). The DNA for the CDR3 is TGTGCCAGCAGTGAATATATGGGGGACGCAGAGACCCAGTACTTC. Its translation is CASSEYMGDAETQYF.